Listed below are T cell receptor beta chains from one sample, sequenced in a study of blood T cell repertoires in COVID-19. Data came from immunoSEQ multiplex PCR; TCRdb stores just in-frame clones and leaves some out. This repertoire shows roughly 160,000 clones, roughly 84% found once; its top ten account for 15% to 20%. The sequenced sample consisted of PBMCs or T cells enriched from blood (not recorded which). The receptor source for this set is a man aged 55 to 70 who had recovered from COVID-19. Both conserved end residues are part of each CDR3. The D gene is left open where the match is weak. Rows give clone size only sometimes, using once, few, many, or a class for an expanded clone.

>-|TRBJ1-6|TRBV4-1|-
TGCGCCAGCAGCCAAGACGGAATCGACAGCTTCTATAATTCACCCCTCCACTTT
CASSQDGIDSFYNSPLHF
>-|TRBJ1-6|TRBV3-1/TRBV3-2|-
TGTGCCAGCAGCCAAGAATCGGGGGTCGGGGATTATCAGAATTCACCCCTCCACTTT
CASSQESGVGDYQNSPLHF
>-|TRBJ2-2|TRBV24-1|-
TGTGCCACCAGTGACACCAGGACAGCGATGAACACCGGGGAGCTGTTTTTT
CATSDTRTAMNTGELFF
>-|TRBJ2-7|TRBV15|-
TGTGCCACCAGCACCCGGCAGACAGGGAGGGAGCAGTACTTC
CATSTRQTGREQYF
>-|TRBJ2-1|TRBV11-1|-
TGTGCCAGCAGCCGAGCCTTAGCGAGAGAGCAGTTCTTC
CASSRALAREQFF
>-|TRBJ2-5|TRBV7-2|-
TGTGCCAGCAGTGGGGGGTTAGAGACCCAGTACTTC
CASSGGLETQYF
>-|TRBJ1-2|TRBV19|-
TGTGCCAGTAGTTTTCGCCGGACAGACGGCTACACCTTC
CASSFRRTDGYTF
>few|TRBJ1-2|TRBV5-1|-
TGCGCCAGCAGCACGTCAGGCGACTATGGCTACACCTTC
CASSTSGDYGYTF
>-|TRBJ2-1|TRBV5-1|-
TGCGCCAGCAGCTCAACAGGGAATGAGCAGTTCTTC
CASSSTGNEQFF
>-|TRBJ2-1|TRBV29-1|-
TGCAGCTTCCTGGGTAGTGGGAGCTGGCATGAGCAGTTCTTC
CSFLGSGSWHEQFF
>-|TRBJ2-7|TRBV20-1|-
TGCAGTGGGGCAGGAGGACTCGAGCAGTACTTC
CSGAGGLEQYF
>-|TRBJ1-3|TRBV5-6|TRBD1
TGTGCCAGCAGCTGGACAGGGGGCTCGAGATCTGGAAACACCATATATTTT
CASSWTGGSRSGNTIYF
>once|TRBJ2-1|TRBV7-8|TRBD2
TGTGCCAGCAGCTTAGTTGGTAGCGGGACCTACAATGAGCAGTTCTTC
CASSLVGSGTYNEQFF
>-|TRBJ2-5|TRBV27|TRBD1
TGTGCCAGCAGTTTAAGGCGGACAGGGGGGTATGAGACCCAGTACTTC
CASSLRRTGGYETQYF
>-|TRBJ1-3|TRBV14|-
TGTGCCAGCAGCACCCAGGGTTCTGGAAACACCATATATTTT
CASSTQGSGNTIYF
>-|TRBJ2-1|TRBV6-2/TRBV6-3|-
TGTGCCAGCAGTTACGCCACCGGGGAAATCTACAATGAGCAGTTCTTC
CASSYATGEIYNEQFF
>once|TRBJ2-7|TRBV10-3|TRBD1
TGTGCCATCAGTGAGCTGAGGGCAGGGGGTTCCTACGAGCAGTACTTC
CAISELRAGGSYEQYF
>few|TRBJ2-3|TRBV12-3/TRBV12-4|-
TGTGCCAGCAGTATTCCAGTGACAGATACGCAGTATTTT
CASSIPVTDTQYF